This T cell receptor (beta chain) was obtained from a study of cytotoxic CD8 clonotypes in ibrutinib-treated CLL. Study-level findings and limits: Contraction or stability on treatment characterized the public clonotypes, which were uncommon. Relative to age-matched healthy donors, clonality at baseline was higher, and it tracked circulating CD8+ T-cell counts. Clonality, elevated at ibrutinib response, dropped back toward baseline at progression.

The germline V gene has CDR1 SGHRS and CDR2 YFSETQ. There are 12 residues in the CDR3. Trimming shortened V by 5 bases and J by 2 bases, and 7 bases separated the two germline ends. This clone came up a few times. What it binds is not known. The same CDR3 also results from other DNA sequences found in this sample. Measured with immunoSEQ multiplex PCR; TCRdb has only the in-frame clones, and not every one. The sample comprises about 300,000 clones, around 69% of which are singletons, and about 5.3% rests with the top ten. The starting material was PBMCs, obtained at disease progression, from a patient treated with ibrutinib. This sequence originates from a human donor with chronic lymphocytic leukemia. V and J are TRBV5-1 and TRBJ1-1; the D is unclear. The CDR3 DNA reads TGCGCCAGCAGAAGGGATAACACTGAAGCTTTCTTT. Translating it yields CASRRDNTEAFF.